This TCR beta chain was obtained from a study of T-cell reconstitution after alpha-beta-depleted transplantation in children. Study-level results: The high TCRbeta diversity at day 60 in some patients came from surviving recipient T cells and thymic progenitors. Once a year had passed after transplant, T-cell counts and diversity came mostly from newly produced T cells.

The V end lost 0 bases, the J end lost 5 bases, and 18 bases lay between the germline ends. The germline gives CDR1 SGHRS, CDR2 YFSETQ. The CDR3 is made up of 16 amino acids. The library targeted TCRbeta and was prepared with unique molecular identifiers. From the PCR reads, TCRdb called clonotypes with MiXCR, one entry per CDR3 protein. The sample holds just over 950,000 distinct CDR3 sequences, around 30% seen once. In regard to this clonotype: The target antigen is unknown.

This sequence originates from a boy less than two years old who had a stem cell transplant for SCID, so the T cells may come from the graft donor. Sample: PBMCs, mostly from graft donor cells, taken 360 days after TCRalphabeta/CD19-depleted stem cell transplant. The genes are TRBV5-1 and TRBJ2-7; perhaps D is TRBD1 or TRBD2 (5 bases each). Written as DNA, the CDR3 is TGCGCCAGCAGCTTGGCTACCGGGACCATGACTCACGAGCAGTACTTC. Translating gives CASSLATGTMTHEQYF.